One sample yielded the 27 T cell receptor beta chains listed below, sequenced in a study of T cell repertoires and HLA-DP antigens. These TCRs are of unknown antigen specificity. Method: immunoSEQ multiplex PCR; TCRdb's copy keeps in-frame clones and lacks some. The sample holds some 120,000 clones; more than 85% are singletons and the top ten take around 0.25%. Sequencing was performed on CD4+ T cells from PBMCs. These receptors all come from a woman younger than 30 in good health and CMV-seronegative.

The chain employs TRBV6-1 and TRBJ2-3; 7 bases align to TRBD2. The CDR3 covers 15 residues. Losses at the gene ends were 6 bases for V and 1 base for J; bases not matched to a gene: 7. The germline V gene encodes CDR1 MNHNS and CDR2 SASEGT. The CDR3 reads CASSVGTTGTDTQYF. Here the CDR3 DNA reads TGTGCCAGCAGCGTAGGGACTACGGGCACAGATACGCAGTATTTT.

This chain connects TRBV10-3 to TRBJ1-3; D is ambiguous. The germline CDR1 and CDR2 sequences are ENHRY and SYGVKD. Trimming took 8 bases from V and 0 from J, leaving 8 bases between them. This CDR3 region has 13 residues. Written as DNA, the CDR3 is TGTGCCATCCGGACTGTCTCTGGAAACACCATATATTTT. Its translation is CAIRTVSGNTIYF.

The chain joins TRBV6-1 to TRBJ1-5; 8 bases agree with TRBD1. This CDR3 comprises 15 residues. Germline V gene data show CDR1 as MNHNS and CDR2 as SASEGT. J was trimmed by 3 bases and V by 3 bases; bases with no gene match: 4. CDR3 residues: CASSEGTGLNQPQHF. CDR3 nucleotide sequence: TGTGCCAGCAGTGAGGGGACAGGTCTCAATCAGCCCCAGCATTTT.

The chain recombines TRBV19 with TRBJ2-1; 14 bases agree with TRBD2. Germline CDR1 and CDR2: LNHDA and SQIVND (reference sequence). The trim removed 3 bases at V and 5 bases at J, leaving 6 bases unmatched. This CDR3 has 17 residues. The CDR3 sequence is CASSIGLAGGWHNEQFF. The CDR3 DNA is TGTGCCAGTAGTATCGGACTAGCGGGGGGTTGGCACAATGAGCAGTTCTTC.

The CDR3 reads CASSPRQNEAFF. The CDR3 nucleotides are TGTGCCAGCAGCCCACGACAAAATGAAGCTTTCTTT. The chain is built from TRBV7-8 and TRBJ1-1; D uncertain. This CDR3 contains 12 residues. Germline V CDR1 and CDR2: SGHVS, FQNEAQ. Trimming left V 5 bases short and J 7 bases short, with 11 bases between. Looking up the rest from reference TRBV7-8 and TRBJ1-1 gives the full variable domain: GAGVSQSPRYKVAKRGQDVALRCDPISGHVSLFWYQQALGQGPEFLTYFQNEAQLDKSGLPSDRFFAERPEGSVSTLKIQRTQQEDSAVYLCASSPRQNEAFFGQGTRLTVV.

This chain connects TRBV6-5 to TRBJ1-2; 8 bases line up with TRBD1. The CDR3 covers 13 residues. Per the germline V gene, CDR1 is MNHEY and CDR2 is SVGAGI. The V gene end was trimmed by 5 bases and the J gene end by 6 bases; junction bases not matched to a gene: 5. CDR3 residues: CASSRTGRNGYTF. As DNA, the CDR3 is TGTGCCAGCAGTAGGACAGGGCGCAATGGCTACACCTTC.

CDR3 coding DNA: TGTGCCACCCTGACAGCTGGGGCCAACGTCCTGACTTTC. Amino acid sequence: CATLTAGANVLTF. The J gene is TRBJ2-6, the V gene TRBV28, with D possibly being TRBD1 (5 bases). CDR1 MDHEN and CDR2 SYDVKM come from the germline V gene. V was clipped by 10 bases and J by 2 bases, with 9 bases between them. This CDR3 has 13 amino acids.

V is TRBV9 and J is TRBJ2-3; D is uncertain. This CDR3 region has 12 residues. CDR1 is SGDLS and CDR2 is YYNGEE in the germline V gene. V was shortened by 1 base and J by 10 bases, with 10 bases between the two germline ends. This CDR3 is CASSVFEQAQYF. CDR3 coding DNA: TGTGCCAGCAGCGTATTTGAGCAGGCGCAGTATTTT.

The chain couples TRBV19 to TRBJ1-5; tentative D call: TRBD1 (6 bases). Germline lookup yields CDR1 LNHDA and CDR2 SQIVND (reference sequence). V lost 3 bases to trimming and J lost 1 base, with 13 bases between them. The CDR3 length is 16 residues. The CDR3 region has the DNA TGTGCCAGTAGTATGCGGCCGGGACAAAGCAATCAGCCCCAGCATTTT. Its translation: CASSMRPGQSNQPQHF.

The chain combines TRBV19 with TRBJ1-5; 9 bases are shared with TRBD1. CDR1 is LNHDA and CDR2 is SQIVND in the germline V gene (reference sequence). CDR3 length equals 16 residues. V gave up 9 bases and J gave up 0 bases; unmatched junction bases: 9. CDR3 sequence reads: CASNRDRAFSNQPQHF. The DNA of the CDR3 is TGTGCCAGCAACCGGGACAGGGCCTTTAGCAATCAGCCCCAGCATTTT.

This chain joins TRBV5-6 and TRBJ2-7; TRBD2 might be the D (6 bases). With 4 bases removed from V and 3 bases from J, the gap between germline ends came to 11 bases. Germline V gene lookup returns CDR1 SGHDT and CDR2 YYEEEE. CDR3 length equals 13 residues. CDR3 coding DNA: TGTGCCAGCAGCCCGGTTAGCGGCTACGAGCAGTACGTC. This gives the protein CASSPVSGYEQYV.

DNA for the CDR3: TGTGCCAGCAGCTTAGGGACAGGCTATGGCTACACCTTC. Translation: CASSLGTGYGYTF. V is TRBV5-6 and J is TRBJ1-2, with 8 bases matching TRBD1. After removal of 2 bases from V and 4 bases from J, the junction contained 1 base not matched to a gene. The germline V gene has CDR1 SGHDT and CDR2 YYEEEE. The CDR3 is 13 amino acids.

The chain has TRBV5-4 and TRBJ2-3, with D possibly matching TRBD1 (5 bases). The CDR3 totals 15 residues. The germline V gene has CDR1 SGHNT and CDR2 YYREEE (reference sequence). The V end lost 5 bases, the J end lost 1 base, and 14 bases lay between the germline ends. CDR3 bases: TGTGCCAGCAGATCAGGGTCTGCTCGCACAGATACGCAGTATTTT. This encodes CASRSGSARTDTQYF.

CDR3 sequence: CASNLGLGGNTIYF. CDR3 DNA: TGTGCCAGCAATCTGGGACTAGGTGGAAACACCATATATTTT. The chain joins TRBV28 to TRBJ1-3; possible D gene TRBD1, 5 bases. Germline-derived CDR1 and CDR2 are MDHEN and SYDVKM. The CDR3 runs 14 residues. Deletions cut 7 bases from V and 3 bases from J, with 13 bases between.

V and J are TRBV6-4 and TRBJ1-1; a weak D match, TRBD1 (5 bases). V was trimmed by 2 bases and J by 0 bases, leaving 13 bases between them. Germline CDR1 reads MRHNA; CDR2 reads SNTAGT. CDR3 length: 16 residues. The CDR3 sequence: CASSDVGQGLNTEAFF. CDR3 nucleotides: TGTGCCAGCAGTGACGTAGGGCAGGGACTGAACACTGAAGCTTTCTTT.

V gene TRBV30 combines with J gene TRBJ2-2; no firm D call. V was pared by 0 bases and J by 0 bases, with 11 bases between. CDR3 length: 16 residues. The germline V gene encodes CDR1 GTSNPN and CDR2 SVGIG (reference sequence). The CDR3 bases are TGTGCCTGGAGTGTAAGGACGAACGCGAACACCGGGGAGCTGTTTTTT. Translating gives CAWSVRTNANTGELFF. The full variable domain, rest sourced from reference TRBV30 and TRBJ2-2, is SQTIHQWPATLVQPVGSPLSLECTVEGTSNPNLYWYRQAAGRGLQLLFYSVGIGQISSEVPQNLSASRPQDRQFILSSKKLLLSDSGFYLCAWSVRTNANTGELFFGEGSRLTVL.

This chain connects TRBV2 to TRBJ2-7; TRBD2 aligns across 10 bases. Trimming cost V 6 bases and J 3 bases; bases outside gene matches: 5. Germline V lookup: CDR1 SNHLY, CDR2 FYNNEI. This CDR3 region has 14 residues. The CDR3 protein is CASRAGLADYEQYF. The DNA of the CDR3 is TGTGCCAGCAGGGCTGGACTAGCGGACTACGAGCAGTACTTC.

This chain connects TRBV18 to TRBJ1-1, with 8 nucleotides matching TRBD1. The CDR3 runs to 15 residues. Trimming removed 0 bases from V and 2 bases from J; junction bases left unmatched: 2. Germline CDR1 KGHSH, CDR2 LQKENI. CDR3 in amino acids: CASSPPTGDNTEAFF. The CDR3 nucleotides read TGTGCCAGCTCACCACCGACAGGGGATAACACTGAAGCTTTCTTT. Together with reference TRBV18 and TRBJ1-1, the CDR3 gives the full variable domain: NAGVMQNPRHLVRRRGQEARLRCSPMKGHSHVYWYRQLPEEGLKFMVYLQKENIIDESGMPKERFSAEFPKEGPSILRIQQVVRGDSAAYFCASSPPTGDNTEAFFGQGTRLTVV.

The chain has TRBV27 and TRBJ1-1; 7 bases align to TRBD1. Germline CDR1 and CDR2: MNHEY and SMNVEV (reference sequence). Unmatched junction bases numbered 10, after V lost 5 bases and J lost 4 bases. The CDR3 length is 15 residues. The CDR3 region is CASSRLFAGGTEAFF. The CDR3 DNA reads as TGTGCCAGCAGTCGCCTTTTTGCAGGGGGCACTGAAGCTTTCTTT.

This sequence joins TRBV21-1 and TRBJ1-2. TRBV21-1 is labeled a pseudogene. The CDR3 is 15 residues long. CDR3 sequence: CASSNKRVRNYGYTF. CDR3 DNA sequence: TGTGCCAGCAGCAATAAGCGGGTAAGGAACTATGGCTACACCTTC.

V and J are TRBV28 and TRBJ1-2, with no clear D. In germline, CDR1 is MDHEN, CDR2 SYDVKM. The CDR3 length is 17 residues. Trimming cost V 2 bases and J 1 base, with 17 bases left between them. The chain's CDR3 is CASSLGRLGEFNYGYTF. Here the CDR3 DNA reads TGTGCCAGCAGTTTAGGAAGACTAGGCGAATTTAACTATGGCTACACCTTC.

This chain joins TRBV6-6 and TRBJ1-3; TRBD1 might be the D (5 bases). Deletions cut 0 bases from V and 8 bases from J, with 8 bases between. The CDR3 is made up of 13 amino acids. The germline V gene encodes CDR1 MNHNY and CDR2 SVGAGI (reference sequence). The CDR3 loop reads CASSYSGADTIYF. The DNA for the CDR3 is TGTGCCAGCAGTTACTCTGGGGCGGACACCATATATTTT.

The chain uses TRBV28 and TRBJ2-6, with D perhaps matching TRBD2 (5 bases). CDR3 length: 16 residues. Trimming cost V 6 bases and J 2 bases, with 14 bases left between them. Looked up from germline, CDR1 is MDHEN and CDR2 is SYDVKM. The CDR3 DNA sequence: TGTGCCAGCAGCTCCAACGGAGGTCCTGGGGCCAACGTCCTGACTTTC. Amino acids: CASSSNGGPGANVLTF. The complete variable domain, with remaining parts taken from reference TRBV28 and TRBJ2-6, reads DVKVTQSSRYLVKRTGEKVFLECVQDMDHENMFWYRQDPGLGLRLIYFSYDVKMKEKGDIPEGYSVSREKKERFSLILESASTNQTSMYLCASSSNGGPGANVLTFGAGSRLTVL.

This clone was found once. V and J are TRBV2 and TRBJ2-5, with D perhaps matching TRBD2 (5 bases). The assigned J gene may be wrong: the sequence end matches TRBJ2-7 better. There are 14 residues in the CDR3. The germline V gene encodes CDR1 SNHLY and CDR2 FYNNEI. CDR3 region: CASSAGSSLYEQYF. The CDR3 DNA reads as TGTGCCAGCAGTGCGGGGAGTTCGCTCTACGAGCAGTACTTC.

This chain connects TRBV2 to TRBJ1-3, with D possibly matching TRBD1 (5 bases). Trimming removed 7 bases at V and 2 bases at J, with 15 bases between. Germline V gene sequence: CDR1 SNHLY, CDR2 FYNNEI. There are 15 residues in the CDR3. CDR3: CASTGRTLPGNTIYF. DNA of the CDR3: TGTGCCAGCACCGGAAGGACACTACCTGGAAACACCATATATTTT.

The chain recombines TRBV30 with TRBJ1-4; TRBD1 might be the D (5 bases). The CDR3 is 16 amino acids. V was shortened by 3 bases and J by 8 bases, with 22 bases between the two germline ends. Per the germline V gene, CDR1 is GTSNPN and CDR2 is SVGIG (reference sequence). The CDR3 DNA sequence: TGTGCCTGGAGCCGTGGTGTTCAGGGTTCTCAAGAAAAACTGTTTTTT. Encoded protein: CAWSRGVQGSQEKLFF.

V and J are TRBV27 and TRBJ1-5, with D unclear. Germline lookup yields CDR1 MNHEY and CDR2 SMNVEV (reference sequence). V shed 8 bases and J shed 1 base, with 9 bases lying between them. CDR3 length: 13 residues. DNA for the CDR3: TGTGCCAGCCCGGGGTGGAGCAATCAGCCCCAGCATTTT. It encodes CASPGWSNQPQHF.